The 27 T cell receptor beta chains given below trace back to one sample, sequenced in a study of vaccination and CD4 T cells after COVID-19. The study sequenced cultured CD4+ T cell DNA using the Oncomine TCR Beta short-read assay. Using its own MiXCR run on the PCR reads, TCRdb lists one record per CDR3 protein. Altogether 6,500 to 10,000 distinct CDR3 sequences are present, about half being singletons, with the ten largest covering approximately 15%. For these receptors, no antigen is known. Treatment in this sample: roughly 10-day PBMC culture with coronavirus spike peptide pools or control peptides (ViraFEST assay). CD4+ T-cell collection from the unexposed donor predated the COVID-19 pandemic (2011-2018). Sequencing was carried out using CD4+ T cells from blood, cultured in vitro. These receptor sequences come from a human donor in good health.

The CDR3: CASSWTSGGSQETQYF. In DNA form, the CDR3 reads TGTGCCAGCAGCTGGACTAGCGGGGGGTCACAAGAGACCCAGTACTTC. The chain has TRBV7-2 and TRBJ2-5, with 14 positions matching TRBD2. V dropped 4 bases and J dropped 2; count of bases not matched to a gene: 3. This CDR3 has 16 residues. Germline V gene lookup returns CDR1 SGHTA and CDR2 FQGNSA.

This clonotype was counted a single time. This sequence joins TRBV18 and TRBJ1-2; TRBD1 matches 9 bases. The CDR3 totals 18 residues. V lost 1 base and J lost 0; bases outside the gene matches: 9. Germline loops: CDR1 KGHSH, CDR2 LQKENI. CDR3 sequence (DNA): TGTGCCAGCTCACCACGCGGGACAGGGCCAGGAGCTAACTATGGCTACACCTTC. This codes for CASSPRGTGPGANYGYTF.

The gene calls are TRBV19 and TRBJ1-2, with 10 bases identical to TRBD1. This CDR3 comprises 15 residues. V lost 1 base to trimming and J lost 5 bases; unmatched junction nucleotides: 4. Germline V gene lookup returns CDR1 LNHDA and CDR2 SQIVND (reference sequence). The CDR3 sequence is CASSIVGTGAYGYTF. CDR3 sequence (DNA): TGTGCCAGTAGTATAGTTGGGACAGGGGCTTATGGCTACACCTTC.

J is TRBJ1-2 and V is TRBV11-2; D is possibly TRBD1 (6 bases). The CDR3 has 16 amino acids. The V and J ends lost 5 bases and 1 base respectively, with 17 bases between them. Germline lookup yields CDR1 SGHAT and CDR2 FQNNGV. This CDR3 is CASSHFRQVDNYGYTF. CDR3 bases: TGTGCCAGCAGCCACTTTCGACAGGTGGATAACTATGGCTACACCTTC.

This chain joins TRBV28 and TRBJ1-2, with D perhaps TRBD1 (6 bases). Germline V gene lookup returns CDR1 MDHEN and CDR2 SYDVKM. The CDR3 sequence is 15 residues long. V was trimmed by 1 base and J by 4 bases, leaving 13 bases between them. The DNA for the CDR3 is TGTGCCAGCAGTTTATCGGGACCCAGGGGCTATGGCTACACCTTC. It specifies CASSLSGPRGYGYTF.

This sequence joins TRBV20-1 and TRBJ2-2; weak D call: TRBD2 (5 bases). V was clipped by 4 bases and J by 0 bases, with 15 bases between them. The CDR3 is made up of 16 amino acids. Germline CDR1 and CDR2: DFQATT and SNEGSKA (reference sequence). The CDR3 protein is CSAKPPGVANTGELFF. CDR3 nucleotide sequence: TGCAGTGCTAAGCCCCCCGGGGTAGCGAACACCGGGGAGCTGTTTTTT.

V is TRBV6-4 and J is TRBJ1-1; D uncertain. CDR3 length: 13 amino acids. Germline V gene data show CDR1 as MRHNA and CDR2 as SNTAGT. V lost 5 bases, J lost 1 base, and 8 bases lay in between. In nucleotides, the CDR3 is TGTGCCAGCAGTTCTCAGCAGAACACTGAAGCTTTCTTT. Protein: CASSSQQNTEAFF.

The gene calls are TRBV6-1 and TRBJ1-3, with TRBD1 as a possible D gene (6 bases). The V gene's germline CDR1 is MNHNS and CDR2 SASEGT. The CDR3 covers 13 residues. Between the trimmed V and J ends, which lost 5 bases and 6 bases, there was a span of 11 bases. The CDR3 DNA reads as TGTGCCAGCAGTAAGGCAGGGGTAAACACCATATATTTT. Its protein product is CASSKAGVNTIYF.

This clonotype was picked up a small number of times. The V and J genes are TRBV19 and TRBJ1-1; D is perhaps TRBD1 (6 bases). With 5 bases removed from V and 5 bases from J, the gap between germline ends came to 12 bases. The CDR3 has 13 residues. The V gene's germline CDR1 is LNHDA and CDR2 SQIVND (reference sequence). Written as DNA, the CDR3 is TGTGCCAGTAGTGGCAGGGGTTGGACTGAAGCTTTCTTT. Protein: CASSGRGWTEAFF.

This chain connects TRBV18 to TRBJ2-3; 9 bases are shared with TRBD1. The CDR3 extends over 17 amino acids. With 3 bases clipped from V and 2 bases from J, the junction kept 9 bases outside the gene matches. Germline CDR1 KGHSH, CDR2 LQKENI. The CDR3 is CASSPVADRGNTDTQYF. The CDR3, as DNA: TGTGCCAGCTCACCCGTGGCGGACAGGGGCAACACAGATACGCAGTATTTT.

The CDR3 protein is CASTLGGGSRGYF. Here the CDR3 DNA reads TGTGCCAGCACTCTGGGGGGCGGCTCCAGAGGGTACTTC. The chain is built from TRBV21-1 and TRBJ2-7; the table's D call TRBD1 went unverified against the DNA. TRBV21-1 is classified as a pseudogene. The CDR3 is made up of 13 amino acids.

In its sample, this clonotype was seen a few times. The CDR3 DNA is TGTGCCAGCAGCTTAGGGACTAGCGGGAGGGTGCGGAATGAGCAGTTCTTC. Translated, it gives CASSLGTSGRVRNEQFF. The chain has TRBV7-2 and TRBJ2-1; TRBD2 matches 15 bases. J was trimmed by 7 bases and V by 1 base; bases with no gene match: 5. The CDR3 covers 17 residues. Germline loops: CDR1 SGHTA, CDR2 FQGNSA.

In its sample, this clonotype was seen once. The gene calls are TRBV6-1 and TRBJ2-7; 12 bases align to TRBD2. Losses at the gene ends were 7 bases for V and 4 bases for J; bases not matched to a gene: 5. Germline lookup yields CDR1 MNHNS and CDR2 SASEGT. This CDR3 contains 14 residues. This CDR3 is CASTKTSGRYEQYF. As DNA, the CDR3 is TGTGCCAGCACAAAGACTAGCGGGAGATACGAGCAGTACTTC.

This clonotype was observed a few times. The chain employs TRBV6-2 or TRBV6-3 and TRBJ1-3, with D perhaps TRBD1 (5 bases). Trimming removed 7 bases at V and 8 bases at J, with 18 bases between. This CDR3 comprises 14 residues. CDR1 is MNHEY, CDR2 SVGEGT, per germline. CDR3 loop: CASIGSYIRDTIYF. DNA of the CDR3: TGTGCCAGCATTGGATCCTACATCAGGGACACCATATATTTT.

The chain employs TRBV6-1 and TRBJ1-6; the D gene is possibly TRBD1 (6 bases). CDR1 is MNHNS and CDR2 is SASEGT in the germline V gene. CDR3 size: 16 residues. V was clipped by 6 bases and J by 2 bases, with 14 bases between them. This CDR3 reads CASRAGARTYNSPLHF. The CDR3, as DNA: TGTGCCAGCAGGGCAGGGGCCCGAACCTATAATTCACCCCTCCACTTT.

CDR3 sequence reads: CASSYRGHGYTF. For the CDR3, the DNA is TGTGCCAGCAGTTACAGGGGGCATGGCTACACCTTC. The chain uses TRBV6-2 or TRBV6-3 and TRBJ1-2; 7 bases align to TRBD1. Trimming took 2 bases from V and 6 from J; bases not matched to a gene: 0. The CDR3 spans 12 residues. CDR1 and CDR2 from the germline V gene are MNHEY and SVGEGT.

This clonotype was counted between two and nine times. The rearrangement joins TRBV7-2 to TRBJ1-1; 8 bases match TRBD1. This CDR3 comprises 17 residues. J lost 5 bases, V lost 5 bases, and 16 bases had no gene match. CDR1 SGHTA and CDR2 FQGNSA come from the germline V gene. The CDR3 DNA sequence: TGTGCCAGCAGCCCTGGGACAGGACAACGCCGAACAACTGAAGCTTTCTTT. This translates into CASSPGTGQRRTTEAFF.

V is TRBV6-1 and J is TRBJ1-5; 7 bases map to TRBD1. Germline V gene sequence: CDR1 MNHNS, CDR2 SASEGT. V lost 6 bases to trimming and J lost 5 bases; unmatched junction nucleotides: 7. The CDR3 has 14 residues. The CDR3 is CASSDGGGHQPQHF. In nucleotides, the CDR3 is TGTGCCAGCAGCGATGGAGGGGGCCATCAGCCCCAGCATTTT.

This clonotype was seen a handful of times. The chain couples TRBV5-1 to TRBJ2-1; D gene uncertain. Trimming left V 4 bases short and J 0 bases short, with 17 bases between. Per the germline V gene, CDR1 is SGHRS and CDR2 is YFSETQ. This CDR3 has 17 residues. CDR3 protein: CASSPQPRVSSYNEQFF. CDR3 in DNA: TGCGCCAGCAGCCCTCAGCCCCGGGTTAGCTCCTACAATGAGCAGTTCTTC.

CDR3 sequence: CASSLRAATNTGELFF. The CDR3 nucleotides read TGTGCCAGCAGCTTAAGGGCAGCTACGAACACCGGGGAGCTGTTTTTT. The gene calls are TRBV7-8 and TRBJ2-2; D gene ambiguous. Trimming removed 2 bases at V and 0 bases at J, with 10 bases between. CDR1 and CDR2 (germline): SGHVS, FQNEAQ. The CDR3 runs 16 residues.

This rearrangement joins TRBV28 to TRBJ2-3, with 8 bases aligning to TRBD1. Trimming cost V 3 bases and J 2 bases; bases outside gene matches: 10. The CDR3 loop spans 17 amino acids. Germline loops: CDR1 MDHEN, CDR2 SYDVKM. CDR3 in DNA: TGTGCCAGCAGTTTGGGGATACCGGGACAGGTCACAGATACGCAGTATTTT. Amino acid sequence: CASSLGIPGQVTDTQYF.

This clonotype was observed a few times. Here the CDR3 DNA reads TGTGCCACCAGTGGTACTGGCTCCTACAATGAGCAGTTCTTC. Translated: CATSGTGSYNEQFF. This chain connects TRBV24-1 to TRBJ2-1; D ambiguous. The length of the CDR3 is 14 residues. Germline loops: CDR1 KGHDR, CDR2 SFDVKD. V was clipped by 5 bases and J by 0 bases, with 7 bases between them.

This clonotype occurred a few times. This chain joins TRBV10-3 and TRBJ1-2; D remains ambiguous. The ends were cut back, 0 bases at V and 5 bases at J, with 10 bases in the middle. Germline V gene data show CDR1 as ENHRY and CDR2 as SYGVKD. The CDR3 is 14 amino acids. Here the CDR3 reads CAISESAGQYGYTF. In DNA, the CDR3 is TGTGCCATCAGTGAGTCGGCAGGCCAGTATGGCTACACCTTC.

The CDR3 here is CASSGRDFSNQPQHF. CDR3 DNA sequence: TGTGCCAGTAGTGGGCGGGATTTTAGCAATCAGCCCCAGCATTTT. The J gene is TRBJ1-5, the V gene TRBV19; D gene unclear. The CDR3 contains 15 residues. Looked up from germline, CDR1 is LNHDA and CDR2 is SQIVND (reference sequence). V lost 5 bases and J 0 bases, leaving 11 bases between the germline ends.

The CDR3 nucleotides are TGTGCCACTCGACCCCTAGTGGGAGTTACCTACAATGAGCAGTTCTTC. Translation gives CATRPLVGVTYNEQFF. The chain carries TRBV27 and TRBJ2-1, with D perhaps matching TRBD2 (5 bases). Germline V lookup: CDR1 MNHEY, CDR2 SMNVEV (reference sequence). CDR3 length equals 16 residues. The V and J ends lost 10 bases and 2 bases respectively, with 21 bases between them.

The chain employs TRBV19 and TRBJ1-1; no firm D call. V was clipped by 1 base and J by 6 bases, with 15 bases between them. The CDR3 loop spans 15 amino acids. Germline-derived CDR1 and CDR2 are LNHDA and SQIVND (reference sequence). CDR3 in DNA: TGTGCCAGTAGTATAGTGTCAGCCGGGAGGGCTGAAGCTTTCTTT. Translating it yields CASSIVSAGRAEAFF.

The V gene is TRBV7-2, the J gene TRBJ2-5, with D possibly being TRBD1 (5 bases). Trimming removed 1 base from V and 3 bases from J, with 9 bases in between. CDR1 SGHTA and CDR2 FQGNSA come from the germline V gene. CDR3 size: 14 residues. CDR3 in amino acids: CASSLDGREETQYF. CDR3 DNA sequence: TGTGCCAGCAGCTTAGACGGCAGGGAAGAGACCCAGTACTTC.